This T cell receptor beta chain was sequenced in a study of CD8 T cells in Susac syndrome. An amount of RNA that ranged from about 0.45 to 1 ug was reverse transcribed with random hexamers. TCRdb re-derived calls from the immunoSEQ multiplex PCR reads in MiXCR, one entry per CDR3 protein. The profile shows around 230,000 distinct CDR3 sequences, 95% of them singletons. Germline CDR1 is MNHEY and CDR2 is SVGAGI. V gave up 0 bases and J gave up 2 bases, with 8 bases separating them. There are 14 residues in the CDR3. The chain has TRBV6-5 and TRBJ2-7, with D unresolved. Specimen: CD4+ T cells from PBMCs. The clonotype was recovered from a human donor with multiple sclerosis. In DNA form, the CDR3 reads TGTGCCAGCAGTTACTCAGGGCAGACCTACGAGCAGTACTTC. Protein sequence: CASSYSGQTYEQYF.